This T cell receptor beta chain was sequenced in a study of blood T cells in healthy people across ages. Study-level results: Naive and antigen-experienced cells could not be conclusively compared, given unsorted PBMCs. Calculation of diversity from one million T cells yielded estimates considered to be underestimates.

Then a second PCR, running roughly 7 to 11 cycles, was carried out with a sample-barcoded 5' primer and a J-beta primer mix. One entry per CDR3 protein, called by TCRdb with MiXCR from the 5' RACE reads. The table includes 700,000 to 800,000 distinct CDR3 sequences, roughly 44% detected once. There are 14 residues in the CDR3. Germline CDR1 is SGHAT and CDR2 is FQNNGV. This clonotype was detected only a few times. The antigen is undetermined. The sample taken for sequencing was blood. The chain has TRBV11-2 and TRBJ2-5; no reliable D call. The end of the DNA fits TRBJ2-7 better, so the J call may be wrong. The receptor was isolated from a woman aged 60-75 years in good health. The CDR3 sequence is CASGPQAGSYEQYF. In DNA, the CDR3 is TGTGCCAGCGGGCCCCAGGCAGGAAGCTACGAGCAGTACTTC.